The 5 T cell receptor beta chains below were found in one sample sequenced in a study of blood T cell repertoires in COVID-19. Produced via immunoSEQ multiplex PCR; TCRdb's table is partial and in-frame only. The sample yields tens of thousands of clones, roughly 82% seen once. Sequencing input: peripheral blood. The source is a man over 45 with active COVID-19.

The chain couples TRBV25-1 to TRBJ2-2, with 8 nucleotides matching TRBD1. CDR3 size: 17 residues. The germline V gene encodes CDR1 MGHDK and CDR2 SYGVNS. J gave up 3 bases and V 2 bases, and 8 bases lay outside the gene matches. CDR3 sequence reads: CASSEGIGQGDTGELFF. The CDR3 DNA follows: TGTGCCAGCAGTGAAGGGATCGGACAGGGAGACACCGGGGAGCTGTTTTTT.

As for this clone: One end of the junction is discordant with germline, which a read error may explain. Here the CDR3 reads CASIEEIGDYGYTF. In nucleotides, the CDR3 is TGTGCCAGCATTGAAGAGATAGGAGACTATGGCTACACCTTC. The chain combines TRBV2 with TRBJ1-2; the D is unclear. Per germline, CDR1 SNHLY and CDR2 FYNNEI. This CDR3 region has 14 residues.

The rearrangement links TRBV2 to TRBJ1-5; D is unclear. Trimming removed 3 bases at V and 7 bases at J, with 7 bases between. CDR1 is SNHLY, CDR2 FYNNEI, per germline. The CDR3 length is 12 residues. In nucleotides, the CDR3 is TGTGCCAGCAGTGACCCAGGCCAGCCCCAGCATTTT. Translating it yields CASSDPGQPQHF.

This clone was counted between two and nine times. The V and J genes are TRBV24-1 and TRBJ1-4; D is undetermined. The V gene's germline CDR1 is KGHDR and CDR2 SFDVKD. The germline V and J ends were trimmed by 1 base and 8 bases, with 10 bases remaining between them. This CDR3 is built from 14 residues. CDR3 coding DNA: TGTGCCACCAGTGATTTCCACGAGTGGGAAAAACTGTTTTTT. It yields the protein CATSDFHEWEKLFF.

The CDR3 is CASSSGTGGTYEQYF. The CDR3 DNA is TGTGCCAGCAGTTCGGGGACAGGGGGAACCTACGAGCAGTACTTC. J is TRBJ2-7 and V is TRBV27; 11 nucleotides match TRBD1. The ends lost 4 bases at V and 2 bases at J; junction bases unmatched: 4. This CDR3 is 15 amino acids long. Germline V lookup: CDR1 MNHEY, CDR2 SMNVEV (reference sequence).